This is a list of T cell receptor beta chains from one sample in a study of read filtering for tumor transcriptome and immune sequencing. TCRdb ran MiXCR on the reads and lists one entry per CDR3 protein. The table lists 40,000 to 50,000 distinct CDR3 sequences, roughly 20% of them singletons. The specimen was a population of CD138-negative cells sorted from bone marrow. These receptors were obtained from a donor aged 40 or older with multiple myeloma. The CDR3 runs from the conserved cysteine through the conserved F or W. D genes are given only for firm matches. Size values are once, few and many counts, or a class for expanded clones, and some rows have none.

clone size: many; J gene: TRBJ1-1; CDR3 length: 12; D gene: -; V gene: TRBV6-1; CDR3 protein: CASKVGNTEAFF; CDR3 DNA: TGTGCCAGCAAAGTCGGGAACACTGAAGCTTTCTTT
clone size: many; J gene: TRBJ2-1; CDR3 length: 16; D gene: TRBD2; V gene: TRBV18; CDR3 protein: CASSQGTSGSYNEQFF; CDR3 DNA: TGTGCCAGCTCACAAGGGACTAGCGGATCCTACAATGAGCAGTTCTTC
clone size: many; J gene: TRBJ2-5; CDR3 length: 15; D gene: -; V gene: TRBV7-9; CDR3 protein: CASSSDSAPQETQYF; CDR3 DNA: TGTGCCAGCAGCTCGGACAGCGCGCCACAAGAGACCCAGTACTTC
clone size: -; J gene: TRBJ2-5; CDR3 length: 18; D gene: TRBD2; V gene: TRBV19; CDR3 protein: CASSKQYVSSGYQETQYF; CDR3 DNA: TGTGCCAGTAGTAAACAGTATGTCTCTAGCGGATACCAAGAGACCCAGTACTTC
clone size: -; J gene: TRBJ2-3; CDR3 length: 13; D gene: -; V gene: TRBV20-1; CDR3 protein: CSVSTGGTDTQYF; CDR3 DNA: TGCAGTGTTTCGACTGGGGGCACAGATACGCAGTATTTT
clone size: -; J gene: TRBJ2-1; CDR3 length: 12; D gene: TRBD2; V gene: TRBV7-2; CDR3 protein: CASSPSGVKQFF; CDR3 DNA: TGTGCCAGCAGCCCTAGCGGAGTGAAGCAGTTCTTC
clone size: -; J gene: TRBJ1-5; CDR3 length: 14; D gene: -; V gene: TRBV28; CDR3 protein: CASRHPGAHQPQHF; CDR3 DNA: TGTGCCAGCAGACACCCGGGGGCACATCAGCCCCAGCATTTT
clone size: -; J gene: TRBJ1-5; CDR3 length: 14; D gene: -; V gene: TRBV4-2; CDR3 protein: CASSQDRENQPQHF; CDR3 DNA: TGTGCCAGCAGCCAAGACAGAGAAAATCAGCCCCAGCATTTT
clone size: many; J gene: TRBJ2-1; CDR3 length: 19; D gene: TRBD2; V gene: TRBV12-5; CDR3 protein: CASGLKLAGVRVVGNEQFF; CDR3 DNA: TGTGCTAGTGGTTTGAAACTAGCGGGAGTTCGTGTTGTGGGGAATGAGCAGTTCTTC
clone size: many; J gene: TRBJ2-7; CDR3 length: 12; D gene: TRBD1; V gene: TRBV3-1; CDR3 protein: CASGTGGREQYF; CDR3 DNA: TGTGCCAGCGGGACAGGGGGCCGGGAGCAGTACTTC
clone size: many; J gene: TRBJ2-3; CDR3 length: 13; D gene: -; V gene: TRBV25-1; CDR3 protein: CASRGTLTDTQYF; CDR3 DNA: TGCGCCAGCAGAGGCACCCTCACAGATACGCAGTATTTT
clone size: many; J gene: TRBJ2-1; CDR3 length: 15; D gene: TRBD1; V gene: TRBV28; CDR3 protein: CASSQWGQGNNEQFF; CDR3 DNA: TGTGCCAGCAGCCAATGGGGACAGGGAAACAATGAGCAGTTCTTC
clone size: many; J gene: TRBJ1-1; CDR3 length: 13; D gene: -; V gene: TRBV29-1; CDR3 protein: CSVVPRMNTEAFF; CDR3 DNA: TGCAGCGTTGTGCCCAGAATGAACACTGAAGCTTTCTTT
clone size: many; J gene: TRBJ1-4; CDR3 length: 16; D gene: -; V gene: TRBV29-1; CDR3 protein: CSVAVGATGYNEKLFF; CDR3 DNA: TGCAGCGTTGCTGTGGGGGCGACAGGTTATAATGAAAAACTGTTTTTT
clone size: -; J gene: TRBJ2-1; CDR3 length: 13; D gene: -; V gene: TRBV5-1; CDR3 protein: CASSRAVGQGQFF; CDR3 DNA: TGCGCCAGCAGCCGCGCCGTCGGCCAGGGGCAGTTCTTC
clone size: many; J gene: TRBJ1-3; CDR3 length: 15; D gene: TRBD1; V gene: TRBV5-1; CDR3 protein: CASGQGHNSGNTIYF; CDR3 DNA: TGCGCCTCAGGACAGGGACACAACTCTGGAAACACCATATATTTT
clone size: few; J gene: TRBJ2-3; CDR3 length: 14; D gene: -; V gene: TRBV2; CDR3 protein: CASSDRRASDTQYF; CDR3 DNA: TGTGCCAGCAGTGACCGCAGGGCGTCAGATACGCAGTATTTT
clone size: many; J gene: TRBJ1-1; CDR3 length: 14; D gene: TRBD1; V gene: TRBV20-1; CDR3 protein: CSAVQGAGYTEAFF; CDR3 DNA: TGCAGTGCGGTACAGGGGGCTGGGTATACTGAAGCTTTCTTT
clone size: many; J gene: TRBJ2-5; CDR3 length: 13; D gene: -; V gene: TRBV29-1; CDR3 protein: CSGLRDFQETQYF; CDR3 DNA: TGCAGCGGGCTCCGGGACTTCCAAGAGACCCAGTACTTC
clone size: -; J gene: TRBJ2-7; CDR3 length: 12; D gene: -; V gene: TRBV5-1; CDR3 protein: CAHSLGSSKQYF; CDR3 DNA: TGCGCCCACAGCTTGGGGTCCTCCAAGCAGTACTTC
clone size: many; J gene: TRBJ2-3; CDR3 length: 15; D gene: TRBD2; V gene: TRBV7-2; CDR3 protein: CASGASGKGTDTQYF; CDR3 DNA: TGTGCCAGCGGTGCTAGCGGGAAGGGCACAGATACGCAGTATTTT
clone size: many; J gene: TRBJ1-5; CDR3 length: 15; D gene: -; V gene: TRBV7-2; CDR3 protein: CASSPDAGGNQPQHF; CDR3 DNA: TGTGCCAGCAGCCCTGACGCGGGGGGCAATCAGCCCCAGCATTTT
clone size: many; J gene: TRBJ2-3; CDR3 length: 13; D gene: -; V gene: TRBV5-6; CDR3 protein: CASIQWGMDTQYF; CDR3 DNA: TGTGCCAGCATACAGTGGGGAATGGATACGCAGTATTTT
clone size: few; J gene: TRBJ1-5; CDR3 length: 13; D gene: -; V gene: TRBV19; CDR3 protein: CASSIISGQPQHF; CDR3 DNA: TGTGCCAGTAGTATAATAAGCGGGCAGCCCCAGCATTTT
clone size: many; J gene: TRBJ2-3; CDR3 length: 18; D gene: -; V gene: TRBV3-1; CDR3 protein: CASSPWNPTRSPTDTQYF; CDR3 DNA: TGTGCCAGCAGCCCCTGGAACCCCACTAGAAGCCCAACAGATACGCAGTATTTT
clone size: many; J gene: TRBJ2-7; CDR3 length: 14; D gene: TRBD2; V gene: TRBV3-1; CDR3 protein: CASRPPGGSYEQYF; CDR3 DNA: TGTGCCAGCAGACCTCCGGGAGGGTCCTACGAGCAGTACTTC
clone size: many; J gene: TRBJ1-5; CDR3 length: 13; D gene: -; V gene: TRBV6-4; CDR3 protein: CASSAGSDQPQHF; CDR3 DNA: TGTGCCAGCAGTGCAGGGTCCGATCAGCCCCAGCATTTT
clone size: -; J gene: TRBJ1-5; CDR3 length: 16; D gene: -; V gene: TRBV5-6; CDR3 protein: CASSSRGEGSNQPQHF; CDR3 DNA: TGTGCCAGCAGTTCCCGCGGGGAGGGAAGCAATCAGCCCCAGCATTTT
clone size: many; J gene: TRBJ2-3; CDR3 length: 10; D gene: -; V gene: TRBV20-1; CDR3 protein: CSARPDTQYF; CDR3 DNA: TGCAGTGCTAGACCAGATACGCAGTATTTT
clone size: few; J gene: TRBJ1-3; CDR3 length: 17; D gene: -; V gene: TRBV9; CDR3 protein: CASSVAVQGSSGNTIYF; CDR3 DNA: TGTGCCAGCAGCGTGGCTGTTCAGGGGTCCTCTGGAAACACCATATATTTT
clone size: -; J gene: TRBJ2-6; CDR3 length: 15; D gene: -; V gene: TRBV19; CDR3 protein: CPSSIRGPGANVLPF; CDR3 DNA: TGTCCCAGTAGTATCCGTGGGCCTGGGGCCAACGTCCTGCCTTTC
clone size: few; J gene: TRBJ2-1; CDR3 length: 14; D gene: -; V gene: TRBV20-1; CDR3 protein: CSANLARQQNEQFF; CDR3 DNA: TGCAGTGCTAATTTAGCTCGCCAACAAAATGAGCAGTTCTTC
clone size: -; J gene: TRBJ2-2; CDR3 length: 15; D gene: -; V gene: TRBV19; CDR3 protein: CASSPRSGDTGELFF; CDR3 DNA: TGTGCCAGTAGTCCCCGGAGTGGGGACACCGGGGAGCTGTTTTTT
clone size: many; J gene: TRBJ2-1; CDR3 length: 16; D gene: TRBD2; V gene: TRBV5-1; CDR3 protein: CASSIGGGSWDNEQFF; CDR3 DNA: TGCGCCAGCAGCATTGGGGGGGGGTCCTGGGACAATGAGCAGTTCTTC
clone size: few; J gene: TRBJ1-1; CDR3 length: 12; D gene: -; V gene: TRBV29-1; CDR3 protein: CSVHDPNTEAFF; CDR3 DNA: TGCAGCGTCCACGACCCTAACACTGAAGCTTTCTTT
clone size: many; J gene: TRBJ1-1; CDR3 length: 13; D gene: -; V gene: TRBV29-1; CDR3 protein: CSVEHMGRTEAFF; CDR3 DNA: TGCAGCGTTGAACACATGGGGAGGACTGAAGCTTTCTTT
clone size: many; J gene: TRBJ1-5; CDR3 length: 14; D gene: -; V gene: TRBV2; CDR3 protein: CASSATGYNQPQHF; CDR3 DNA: TGTGCCAGCAGCGCCACAGGGTACAATCAGCCCCAGCATTTT
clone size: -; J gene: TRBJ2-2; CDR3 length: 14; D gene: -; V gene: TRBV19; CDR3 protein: CASRSGQGTGELFF; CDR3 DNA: TGTGCCAGTAGGAGCGGCCAGGGCACCGGGGAGCTGTTTTTT
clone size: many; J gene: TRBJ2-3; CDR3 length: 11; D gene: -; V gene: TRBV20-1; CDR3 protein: CSATKIDTQYF; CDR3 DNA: TGCAGTGCTACTAAGATAGATACGCAGTATTTT
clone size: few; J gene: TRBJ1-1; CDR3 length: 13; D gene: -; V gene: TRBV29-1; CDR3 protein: CSVVRELDTEAFF; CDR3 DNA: TGCAGCGTTGTACGGGAACTGGACACTGAAGCTTTCTTT
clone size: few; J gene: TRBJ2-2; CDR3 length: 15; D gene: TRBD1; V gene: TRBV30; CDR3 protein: CAWRGTGQSTGELFF; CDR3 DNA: TGTGCCTGGAGGGGGACAGGGCAGTCCACCGGGGAGCTGTTTTTT
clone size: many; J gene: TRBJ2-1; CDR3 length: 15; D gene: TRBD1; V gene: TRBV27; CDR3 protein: CASSLEGQDHNEQFF; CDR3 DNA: TGTGCCAGCAGTTTAGAGGGACAGGACCACAATGAGCAGTTCTTC
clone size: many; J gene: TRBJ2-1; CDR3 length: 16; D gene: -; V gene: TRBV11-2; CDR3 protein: CASSFWVSGTGNEQFF; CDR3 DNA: TGTGCCAGCAGCTTCTGGGTATCAGGCACGGGCAATGAGCAGTTCTTC
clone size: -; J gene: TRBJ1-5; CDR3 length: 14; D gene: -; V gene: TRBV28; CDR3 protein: CASSPVGTGGPQHF; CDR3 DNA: TGTGCCAGCAGCCCCGTGGGCACCGGGGGGCCCCAGCATTTT
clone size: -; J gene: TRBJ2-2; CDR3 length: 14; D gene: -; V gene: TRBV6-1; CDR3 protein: CASSEAWDTGELFF; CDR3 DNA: TGTGCCAGCAGTGAAGCCTGGGACACCGGGGAGCTGTTTTTT
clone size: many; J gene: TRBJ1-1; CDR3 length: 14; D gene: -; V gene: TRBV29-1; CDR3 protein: CSVEIGVMNTEAFF; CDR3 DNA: TGCAGCGTTGAAATTGGGGTAATGAACACTGAAGCTTTCTTT
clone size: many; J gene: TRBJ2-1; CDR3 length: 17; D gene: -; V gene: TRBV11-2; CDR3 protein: CASSERFSDRINNEQFF; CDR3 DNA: TGTGCCAGCAGCGAAAGGTTTTCGGACCGGATTAACAATGAGCAGTTCTTC
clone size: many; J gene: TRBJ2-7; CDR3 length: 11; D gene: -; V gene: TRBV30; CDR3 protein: CAWGNLYEQYF; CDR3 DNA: TGTGCCTGGGGAAATCTCTACGAGCAGTACTTC
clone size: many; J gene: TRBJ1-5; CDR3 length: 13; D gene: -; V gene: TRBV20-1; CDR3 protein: CSATLGVWGPQHF; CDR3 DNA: TGCAGTGCTACTTTGGGGGTCTGGGGGCCCCAGCATTTT